Reported below is one T cell receptor (beta chain). Its cognate antigen is unknown. The sample belongs to a study of cytomegalovirus exposure and HLA in healthy donors. General observations from the study: What a later analysis showed was that several of the most significant clusters appeared linked to common viral pathogens.

Germline CDR1 is SGHNT and CDR2 is YYREEE (reference sequence). The CDR3 is made up of 16 amino acids. V lost 0 bases, J lost 3 bases, and 13 bases lay in between. Donors were nominally healthy when sampled, though unrecorded immune exposures were likely. PCR employed 60 Vbeta and 13 Jbeta primers. TCRdb's table, derived via immunoSEQ multiplex PCR, lists solely in-frame clones and lacks some. Of about 150,000 clones listed, more than 60% are singletons. The sample consisted of PBMCs. The V call is TRBV5-4, the J call TRBJ2-1; D might be TRBD2 (6 bases). The origin of this receptor is a woman aged 40 to 50 in good health and CMV-seronegative. The DNA of the CDR3 is TGTGCCAGCAGCTTGGGTTCTAGCGCCAACTACAATGAGCAGTTCTTC. Translation gives CASSLGSSANYNEQFF.